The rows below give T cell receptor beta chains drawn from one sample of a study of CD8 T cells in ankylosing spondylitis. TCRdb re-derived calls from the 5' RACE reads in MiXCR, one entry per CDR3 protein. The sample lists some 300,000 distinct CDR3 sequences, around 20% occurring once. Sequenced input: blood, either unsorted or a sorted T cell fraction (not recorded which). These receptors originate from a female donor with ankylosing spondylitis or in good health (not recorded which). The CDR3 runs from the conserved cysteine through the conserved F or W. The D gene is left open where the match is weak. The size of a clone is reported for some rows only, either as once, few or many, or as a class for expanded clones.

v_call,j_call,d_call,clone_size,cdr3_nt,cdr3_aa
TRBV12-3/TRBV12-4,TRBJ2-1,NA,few,TGTGCCAGCCGGTTGGGGGCCTACAATGAGCAGTTCTTC,CASRLGAYNEQFF
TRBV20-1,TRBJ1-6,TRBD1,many,TGCAGTGCTATGGGACAGGCGAATTCACCCCTCCACTTT,CSAMGQANSPLHF
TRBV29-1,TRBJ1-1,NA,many,TGCAGCTCCGATCACATTGAAGCTTTCTTT,CSSDHIEAFF
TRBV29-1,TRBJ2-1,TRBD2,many,TGCAGCGTTGGAACGGGAGGGAACAATGAGCAGTTCTTC,CSVGTGGNNEQFF
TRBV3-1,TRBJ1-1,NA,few,TGTGCCAGCAGCCAGCCAGGGCGCCGCACTGAAGCTTTCTTT,CASSQPGRRTEAFF
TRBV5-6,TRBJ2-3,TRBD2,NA,TGTGCCAGCAGCAGGACTAGACGCACAGATACGCAGTATTTT,CASSRTRRTDTQYF
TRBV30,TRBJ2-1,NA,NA,TGTGCCTGGAGTGGATACAATGAGCAGTTCTTC,CAWSGYNEQFF
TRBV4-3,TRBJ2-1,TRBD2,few,TGCGCCAGCAGCCAAGATCTAGCGGGAGTTGCATACAATGAGCAGTTCTTC,CASSQDLAGVAYNEQFF
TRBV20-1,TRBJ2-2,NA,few,TGCAGTGCAATCCACTCCGCGAACACCGGGGAGCTGTTTTTT,CSAIHSANTGELFF
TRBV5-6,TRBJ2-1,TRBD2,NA,TGTGCCAGCAGCCATCTAGCGGGAGATCCCTACAATGAGCAGTTCTTC,CASSHLAGDPYNEQFF
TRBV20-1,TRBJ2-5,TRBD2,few,TGCAGTGCTAGAGGGACTAGCGGAACTCAAGAGACCCAGTACTTC,CSARGTSGTQETQYF
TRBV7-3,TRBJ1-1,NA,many,TGTGCCAGCAGCCCCTTTAGGGACACTGAAGCTTTCTTT,CASSPFRDTEAFF
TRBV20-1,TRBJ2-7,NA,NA,TGCAGTGCCAGAAACCGGGACTGGGGCTACGAGCAGTACTTC,CSARNRDWGYEQYF
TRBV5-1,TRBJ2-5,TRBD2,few,TGCGCCAGCAGCCCCTCAGCGGGAGTAGGGGAGACCCAGTACTTC,CASSPSAGVGETQYF
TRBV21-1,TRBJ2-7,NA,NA,TGTGCCAGCAGCTTAGGACAGGAGTACTCCGCTACTGTCTACGAGCAGTACTTC,CASSLGQEYSATVYEQYF
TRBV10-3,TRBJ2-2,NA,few,TGTGCCATCAGCCTCGTAACCGGGGAGCTGTTTTTT,CAISLVTGELFF
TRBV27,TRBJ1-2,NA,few,TGTGCCAGCAGTTCCCGACCCGAGAGTGGCTATGGCTACACCTTC,CASSSRPESGYGYTF
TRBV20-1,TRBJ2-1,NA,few,TGCAGTGCTAGAGATGTTCTAGCTCTGGGTGAGCAGTTCTTC,CSARDVLALGEQFF